The entry below describes one T cell receptor beta chain. The antigen is undetermined. The sample belongs to a study of T cells expressing NK-cell markers. Study information: From sorted CD3+CD56+NKG2C+, CD3+CD56+NKG2C- and CD3+CD56-NKG2C+ T cells came the TCR beta repertoires. Eight donors were sequenced, seven testing HCMV-seropositive and one testing seronegative. General study findings and limits: Roughly 6 donors showed dominant NKG2C+ clonotypes comprising roughly 1.0-7.0% of their CD8+ T cells.

Germline assignment: CDR1 ENHRY and CDR2 SYGVKD. CDR3 length: 16 amino acids. What made the TCR beta cDNA was 5'RACE template switching with UMIs. From its re-call of the 5' RACE reads, TCRdb lists each CDR3 protein once, without DNA. The table lists almost 450,000 distinct CDR3 sequences. The chain links TRBV10-3 to TRBJ2-1; the TCRdb D gene call, TRBD1, has no DNA to confirm it. Material: blood T cells: a sorted CD56 or NKG2C T cell subset, CD4+ or CD8+ T cells, or bulk PBMC T cells (not recorded which). This receptor was identified in a woman aged 18 to 75 in good health. CDR3 residues: CAISESGQKSYNEQFF.